Sequencing of this TCR beta chain was carried out in a study of blood T cell repertoires in COVID-19. About the study: Samples came from the United States, Italy and Spain, spanning acute and convalescent COVID-19. The analysed material was cDNA or gDNA that came from T cells, B-cell-depleted T cells, or PBMCs.

In the source study's methods: Estimates of nucleated cell counts were drawn from the amplification of reference gene primers. Sequenced by immunoSEQ multiplex PCR; TCRdb stores in-frame clones only, minus some. V, J and clone size were drawn from that table, and D and trimming were deduced from the DNA. The sample lists 45,000 to 55,000 clones, 85% to 90% occurring once. Germline V CDR1 and CDR2: LGHDT, YNNKEL (reference sequence). The CDR3 has 14 residues. V dropped 1 base and J dropped 7; count of bases not matched to a gene: 4. The rearrangement links TRBV3-1 (or the pseudogene TRBV3-2) to TRBJ2-1, with 7 bases fitting TRBD1. Sequenced: peripheral blood. The clonotype was recovered from a human donor in a cohort sampled during active COVID-19. The CDR3 sequence is CASSQGRQGNEQFF. The DNA for the CDR3 is TGTGCCAGCAGCCAAGGTCGACAGGGTAATGAGCAGTTCTTC.